This T cell receptor beta chain was sequenced for a study of OX40 agonist ivuxolimab in advanced cancers. About the research overall: With ivuxolimab, an agonistic anti-OX40 (CD134) antibody, patients were treated.

TCRdb's copy holds only in-frame clones and misses some; the assay was immunoSEQ multiplex PCR. The data show about 55,000 clones, with around 80% seen just once and roughly 4% held by the top ten. Exclusion of a patient followed from autoimmune disease history or systemic immunosuppression. The CDR3 has 16 residues. CDR1 LNHDA and CDR2 SQIVND come from the germline V gene (reference sequence). V was trimmed by 1 base and J by 4 bases, leaving 16 bases between them. V and J are TRBV19 and TRBJ1-2; D unresolved. The TCR sequence derives from an adult with an advanced solid tumor such as melanoma, head and neck, liver or kidney cancer. This specimen consisted of CD4+ or CD8+ T cells sorted from blood, obtained in a trial of the OX40 agonist ivuxolimab. CDR3 coding DNA: TGTGCCAGTAGTATAGGGCAGCGGTCCGCTACCTATGGCTACACCTTC. Its protein product is CASSIGQRSATYGYTF.